This T cell receptor (beta chain) was captured by sequencing in a study of blood T cell repertoires in COVID-19. This clone was counted a single time. Original analysis: Reference gene primer amplification gave nucleated cell count estimates. Sequenced by immunoSEQ multiplex PCR; TCRdb stores in-frame clones only, minus some. That table is the source of V, J and clone size, and D and trimming were worked out from the DNA. Counted here are 110,000 or so clones, approximately 82% occurring once; the ten biggest clones make up approximately 15%. This receptor was obtained from an elderly woman with acute or convalescent COVID-19. Sequences were obtained from peripheral blood.

As DNA, the CDR3 is TGTGCCAGCAGCGCTCGACAGGCCGGAACTGAAGCTTTCTTT. This sequence encodes CASSARQAGTEAFF. The rearrangement links TRBV5-6 to TRBJ1-1, with D possibly being TRBD1 (6 bases). This CDR3 region has 14 residues. V was shortened by 4 bases and J by 5 bases, with 15 bases between the two germline ends. CDR1 and CDR2 (germline): SGHDT, YYEEEE.